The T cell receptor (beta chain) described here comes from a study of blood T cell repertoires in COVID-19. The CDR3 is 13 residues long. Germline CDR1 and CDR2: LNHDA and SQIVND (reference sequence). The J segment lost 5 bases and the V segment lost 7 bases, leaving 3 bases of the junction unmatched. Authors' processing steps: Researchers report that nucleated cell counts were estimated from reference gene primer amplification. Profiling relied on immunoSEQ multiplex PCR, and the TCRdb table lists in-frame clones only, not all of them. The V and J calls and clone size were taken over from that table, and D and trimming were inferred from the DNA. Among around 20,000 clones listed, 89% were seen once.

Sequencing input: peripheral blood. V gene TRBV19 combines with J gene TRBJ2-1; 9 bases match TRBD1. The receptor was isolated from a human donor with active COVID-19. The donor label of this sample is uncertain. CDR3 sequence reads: CASMGTGHNEQFF. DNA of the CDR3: TGTGCCAGTATGGGGACAGGGCACAATGAGCAGTTCTTC.